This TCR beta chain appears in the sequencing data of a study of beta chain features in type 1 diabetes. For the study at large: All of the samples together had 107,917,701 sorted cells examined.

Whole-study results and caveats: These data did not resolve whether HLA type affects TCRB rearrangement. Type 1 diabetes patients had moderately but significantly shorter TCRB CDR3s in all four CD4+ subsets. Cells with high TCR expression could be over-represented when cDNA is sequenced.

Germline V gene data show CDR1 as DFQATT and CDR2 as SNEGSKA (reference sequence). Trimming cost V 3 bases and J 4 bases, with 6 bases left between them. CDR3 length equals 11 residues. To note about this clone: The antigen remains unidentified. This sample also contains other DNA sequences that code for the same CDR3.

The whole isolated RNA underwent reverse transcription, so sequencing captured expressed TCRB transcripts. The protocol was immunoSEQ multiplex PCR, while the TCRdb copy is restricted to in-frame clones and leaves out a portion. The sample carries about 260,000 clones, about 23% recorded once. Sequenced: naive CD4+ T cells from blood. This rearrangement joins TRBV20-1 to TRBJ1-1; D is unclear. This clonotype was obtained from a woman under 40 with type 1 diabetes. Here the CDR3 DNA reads TGCAGTGCTAGGGAGAGCACTGAAGCTTTCTTT. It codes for CSARESTEAFF.